Only a few counts were recorded for the clone carrying this T cell receptor (beta chain). The antigen remains undetermined. There are 16 residues in the CDR3. In germline, CDR1 is MNHNS, CDR2 SASEGT. V gave up 2 bases and J gave up 0 bases, with 11 bases separating them. This specimen comes from a study of T-cell reconstitution after alpha-beta-depleted transplantation in children. The study, taken as a whole, reports: Once a year had passed after transplant, T-cell counts and diversity came mostly from newly produced T cells. About two months after transplant, alpha-beta T cells reportedly came from several hundred expanded graft clones. For some patients, TCRbeta diversity was high at day 60 because of recipient T cells and thymic progenitors that survived.

During its preparation, the TCRbeta library received unique molecular identifiers. From the PCR reads, TCRdb called clonotypes with MiXCR, one entry per CDR3 protein. The sample lists more than 400,000 distinct CDR3 sequences, 43% occurring once. The gene calls are TRBV6-1 and TRBJ2-4, with D uncertain. Sequencing used PBMCs, obtained before TCRalphabeta/CD19-depleted stem cell transplant. The receptor was isolated from a girl aged 2-10 years with aplastic anemia, due to receive a stem cell transplant. This chain's CDR3 is CASSESGSGAKNIQYF. The DNA for the CDR3 is TGTGCCAGCAGTGAATCCGGGTCGGGAGCCAAAAACATTCAGTACTTC.